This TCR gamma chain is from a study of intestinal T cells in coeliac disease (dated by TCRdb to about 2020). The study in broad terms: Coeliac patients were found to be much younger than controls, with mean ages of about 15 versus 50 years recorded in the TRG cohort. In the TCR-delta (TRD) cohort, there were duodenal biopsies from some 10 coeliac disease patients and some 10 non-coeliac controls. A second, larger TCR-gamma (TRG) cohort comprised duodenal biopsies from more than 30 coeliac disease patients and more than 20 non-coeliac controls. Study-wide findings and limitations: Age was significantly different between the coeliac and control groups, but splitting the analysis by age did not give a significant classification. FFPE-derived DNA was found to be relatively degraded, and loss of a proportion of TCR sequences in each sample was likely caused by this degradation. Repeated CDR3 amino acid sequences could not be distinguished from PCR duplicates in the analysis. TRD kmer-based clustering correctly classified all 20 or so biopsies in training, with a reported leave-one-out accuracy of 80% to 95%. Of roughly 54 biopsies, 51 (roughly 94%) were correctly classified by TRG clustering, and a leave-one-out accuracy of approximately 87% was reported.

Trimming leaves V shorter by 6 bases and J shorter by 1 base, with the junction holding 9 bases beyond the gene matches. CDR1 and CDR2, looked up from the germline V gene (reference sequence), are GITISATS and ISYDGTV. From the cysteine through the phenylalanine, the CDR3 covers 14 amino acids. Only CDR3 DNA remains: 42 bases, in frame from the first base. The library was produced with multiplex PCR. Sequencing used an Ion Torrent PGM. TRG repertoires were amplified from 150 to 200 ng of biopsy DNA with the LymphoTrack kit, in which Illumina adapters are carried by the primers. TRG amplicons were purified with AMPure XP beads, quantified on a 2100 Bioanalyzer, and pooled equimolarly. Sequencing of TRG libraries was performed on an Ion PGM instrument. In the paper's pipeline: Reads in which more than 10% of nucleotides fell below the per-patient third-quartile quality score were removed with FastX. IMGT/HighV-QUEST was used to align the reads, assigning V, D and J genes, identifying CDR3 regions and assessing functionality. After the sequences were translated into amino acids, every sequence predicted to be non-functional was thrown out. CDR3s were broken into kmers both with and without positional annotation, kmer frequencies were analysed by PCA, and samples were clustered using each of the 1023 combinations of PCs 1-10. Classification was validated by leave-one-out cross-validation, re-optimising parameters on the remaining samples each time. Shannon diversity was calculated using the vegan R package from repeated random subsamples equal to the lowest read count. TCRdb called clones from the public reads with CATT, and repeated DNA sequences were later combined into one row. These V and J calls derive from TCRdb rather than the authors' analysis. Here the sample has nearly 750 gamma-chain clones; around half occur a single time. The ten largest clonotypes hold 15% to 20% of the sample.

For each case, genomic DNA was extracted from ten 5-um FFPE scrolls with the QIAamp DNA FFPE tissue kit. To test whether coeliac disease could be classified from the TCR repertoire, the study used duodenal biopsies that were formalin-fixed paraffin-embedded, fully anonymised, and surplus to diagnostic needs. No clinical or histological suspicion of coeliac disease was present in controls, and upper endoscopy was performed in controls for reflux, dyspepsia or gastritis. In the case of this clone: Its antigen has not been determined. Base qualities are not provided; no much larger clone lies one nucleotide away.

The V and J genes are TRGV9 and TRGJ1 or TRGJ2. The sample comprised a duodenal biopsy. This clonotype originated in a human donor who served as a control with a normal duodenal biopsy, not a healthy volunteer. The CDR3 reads CALWRSTNYYKKLF. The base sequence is TGTGCCTTGTGGAGGTCAACAAATTATTATAAGAAACTCTTT.